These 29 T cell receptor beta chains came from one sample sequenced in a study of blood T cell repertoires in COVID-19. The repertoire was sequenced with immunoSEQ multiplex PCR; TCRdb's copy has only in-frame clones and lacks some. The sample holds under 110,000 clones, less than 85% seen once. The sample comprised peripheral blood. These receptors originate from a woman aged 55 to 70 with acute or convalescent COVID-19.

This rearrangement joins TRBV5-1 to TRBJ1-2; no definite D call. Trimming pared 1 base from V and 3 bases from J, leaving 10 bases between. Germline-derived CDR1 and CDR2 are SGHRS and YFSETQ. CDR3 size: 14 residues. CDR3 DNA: TGCGCCAGCAGCTTGCAGCCGGGATACTATGGCTACACCTTC. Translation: CASSLQPGYYGYTF. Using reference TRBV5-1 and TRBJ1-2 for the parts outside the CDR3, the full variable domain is KAGVTQTPRYLIKTRGQQVTLSCSPISGHRSVSWYQQTPGQGLQFLFEYFSETQRNKGNFPGRFSGRQFSNSRSEMNVSTLELGDSALYLCASSLQPGYYGYTFGSGTRLTVV.

CDR3 DNA: TGCGCCAGCAGAATGGACATTGTGAACACTGAAGCTTTCTTT. Encoded protein: CASRMDIVNTEAFF. The V gene is TRBV5-1, the J gene TRBJ1-1; the D gene is possibly TRBD1 (5 bases). Germline V gives CDR1 SGHRS, CDR2 YFSETQ. V lost 5 bases, J lost 0 bases, and 11 bases lay in between. This CDR3 is built from 14 residues.

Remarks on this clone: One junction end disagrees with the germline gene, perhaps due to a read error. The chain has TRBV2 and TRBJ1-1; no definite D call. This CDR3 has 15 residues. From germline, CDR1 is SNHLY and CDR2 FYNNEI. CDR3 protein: CASREVLPGVTEAFF. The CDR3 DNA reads TGTGCCAGCAGGGAAGTGCTCCCCGGGGTCACTGAAGCTTTCTTT.

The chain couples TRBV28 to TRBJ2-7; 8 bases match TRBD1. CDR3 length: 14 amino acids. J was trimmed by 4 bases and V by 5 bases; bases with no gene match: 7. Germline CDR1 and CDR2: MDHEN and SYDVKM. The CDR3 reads CASSKPGQVYEQYF. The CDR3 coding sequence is TGTGCCAGCAGTAAACCGGGACAGGTGTACGAGCAGTACTTC.

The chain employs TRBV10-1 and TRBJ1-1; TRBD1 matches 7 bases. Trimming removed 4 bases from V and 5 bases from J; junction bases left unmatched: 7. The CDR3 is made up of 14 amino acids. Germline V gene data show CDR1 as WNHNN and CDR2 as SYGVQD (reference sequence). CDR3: CASSASGGGTEAFF. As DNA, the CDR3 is TGCGCCAGCAGTGCATCAGGGGGAGGAACTGAAGCTTTCTTT.

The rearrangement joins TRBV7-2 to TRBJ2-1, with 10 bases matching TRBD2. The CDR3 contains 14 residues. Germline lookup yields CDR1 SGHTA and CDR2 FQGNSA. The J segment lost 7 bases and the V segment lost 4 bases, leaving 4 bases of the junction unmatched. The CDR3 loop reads CASSYTSGANEQFF. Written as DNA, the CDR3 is TGTGCCAGCAGCTACACTAGCGGGGCGAATGAGCAGTTCTTC.

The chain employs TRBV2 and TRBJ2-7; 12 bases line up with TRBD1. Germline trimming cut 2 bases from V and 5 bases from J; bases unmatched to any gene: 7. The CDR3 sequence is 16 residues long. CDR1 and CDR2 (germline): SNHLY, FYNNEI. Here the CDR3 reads CASSESPGQGADEQYF. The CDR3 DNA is TGTGCCAGCAGTGAATCTCCGGGACAGGGGGCGGACGAGCAGTACTTC.

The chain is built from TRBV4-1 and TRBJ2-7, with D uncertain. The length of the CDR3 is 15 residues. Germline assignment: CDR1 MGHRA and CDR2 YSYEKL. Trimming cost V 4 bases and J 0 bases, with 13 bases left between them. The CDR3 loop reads CASSPGLSSSYEQYF. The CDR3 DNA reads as TGCGCCAGCAGCCCCGGTCTTTCGAGCTCCTACGAGCAGTACTTC.

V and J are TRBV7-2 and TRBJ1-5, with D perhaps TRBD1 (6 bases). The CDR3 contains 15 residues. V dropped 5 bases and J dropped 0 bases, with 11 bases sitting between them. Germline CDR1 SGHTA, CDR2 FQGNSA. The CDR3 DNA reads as TGTGCCAGCAGCCCAGGGGACGGTAGCAATCAGCCCCAGCATTTT. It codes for CASSPGDGSNQPQHF.

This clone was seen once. This chain's CDR3 is CASSLFARNEQFF. DNA of the CDR3: TGTGCCAGCAGTCTCTTCGCTAGAAATGAGCAGTTCTTC. This chain connects TRBV28 to TRBJ2-1; D gene ambiguous. The germline V gene encodes CDR1 MDHEN and CDR2 SYDVKM. This CDR3 is built from 13 residues. V was clipped by 5 bases and J by 7 bases, with 12 bases between them.

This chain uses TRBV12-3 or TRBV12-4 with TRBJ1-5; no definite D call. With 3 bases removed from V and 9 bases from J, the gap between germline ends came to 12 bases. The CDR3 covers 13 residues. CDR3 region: CASSLRELGPQHF. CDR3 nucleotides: TGTGCCAGCAGTTTGCGGGAGCTCGGGCCCCAGCATTTT.

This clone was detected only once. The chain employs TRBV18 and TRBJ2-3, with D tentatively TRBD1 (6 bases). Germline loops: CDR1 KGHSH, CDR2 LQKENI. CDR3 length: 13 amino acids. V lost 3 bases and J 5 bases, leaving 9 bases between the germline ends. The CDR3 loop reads CASSPGHGDTQYF. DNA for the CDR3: TGTGCCAGCTCACCGGGACATGGAGATACGCAGTATTTT.

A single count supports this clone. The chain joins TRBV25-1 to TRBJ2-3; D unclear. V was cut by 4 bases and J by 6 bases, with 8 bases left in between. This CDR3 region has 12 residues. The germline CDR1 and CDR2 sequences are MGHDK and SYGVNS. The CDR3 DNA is TGTGCCAGCAGTGGGGCGATGGATACGCAGTATTTT. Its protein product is CASSGAMDTQYF. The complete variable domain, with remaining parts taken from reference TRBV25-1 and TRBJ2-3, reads EADIYQTPRYLVIGTGKKITLECSQTMGHDKMYWYQQDPGMELHLIHYSYGVNSTEKGDLSSESTVSRIRTEHFPLTLESARPSHTSQYLCASSGAMDTQYFGPGTRLTVL.

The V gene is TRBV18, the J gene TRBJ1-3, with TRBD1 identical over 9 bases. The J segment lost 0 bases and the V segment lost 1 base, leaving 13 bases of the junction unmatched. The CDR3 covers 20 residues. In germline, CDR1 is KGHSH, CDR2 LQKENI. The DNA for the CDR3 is TGTGCCAGCTCACCACGGCGGGACAGGGTCGGGCCCCTCTCTGGAAACACCATATATTTT. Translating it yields CASSPRRDRVGPLSGNTIYF.

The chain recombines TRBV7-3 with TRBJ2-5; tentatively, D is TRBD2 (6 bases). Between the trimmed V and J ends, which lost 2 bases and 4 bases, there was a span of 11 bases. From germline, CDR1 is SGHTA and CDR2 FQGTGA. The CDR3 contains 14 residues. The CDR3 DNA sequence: TGTGCCAGCAGCTTATACGGGAGAGGAGAGACCCAGTACTTC. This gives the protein CASSLYGRGETQYF.

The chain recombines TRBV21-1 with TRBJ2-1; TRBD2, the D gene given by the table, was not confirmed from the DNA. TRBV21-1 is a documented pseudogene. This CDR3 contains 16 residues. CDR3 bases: TGTGCCAGCAGCAAAAGTTCAGCGGGGGGCAGCAATGAGCAGTTCTTC. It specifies CASSKSSAGGSNEQFF.

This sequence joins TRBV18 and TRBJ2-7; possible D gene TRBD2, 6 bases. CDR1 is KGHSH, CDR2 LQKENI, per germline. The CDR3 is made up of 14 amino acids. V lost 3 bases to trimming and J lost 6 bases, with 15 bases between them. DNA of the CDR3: TGTGCCAGCTCACCGGTTCAGTCGGGAGTCGAGCAGTACTTC. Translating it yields CASSPVQSGVEQYF.

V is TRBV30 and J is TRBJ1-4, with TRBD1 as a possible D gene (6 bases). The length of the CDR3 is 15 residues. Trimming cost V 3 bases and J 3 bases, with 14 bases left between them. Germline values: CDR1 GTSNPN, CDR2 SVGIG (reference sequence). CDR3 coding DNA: TGTGCCTGGAGGAACAGGGAGGGGGCTAATGAAAAACTGTTTTTT. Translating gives CAWRNREGANEKLFF.

CDR3 loop: CASSFDSGNTIYF. Written as DNA, the CDR3 is TGTGCCAGCAGCTTCGACAGTGGAAACACCATATATTTT. The chain has TRBV11-3 and TRBJ1-3; tentative D call: TRBD1 (5 bases). Germline CDR1 SGHNT, CDR2 YENEEA. The length of the CDR3 is 13 residues. V shed 3 bases and J shed 3 bases, with 6 bases lying between them.

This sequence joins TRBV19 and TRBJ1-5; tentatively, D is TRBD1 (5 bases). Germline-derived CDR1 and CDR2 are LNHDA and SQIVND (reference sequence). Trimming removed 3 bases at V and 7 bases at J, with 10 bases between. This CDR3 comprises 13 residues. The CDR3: CASSIQGWQPQHF. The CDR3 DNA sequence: TGTGCCAGTAGTATCCAGGGCTGGCAGCCCCAGCATTTT.

The CDR3 nucleotides read TGTGCCAGCAGTTTCGAAAGGGACTCGGACGAGCAGTACTTC. Protein sequence: CASSFERDSDEQYF. This rearrangement joins TRBV27 to TRBJ2-7, with D possibly TRBD2 on 6 matching bases. Trimming took off 3 bases at V and 5 bases at J, with 14 bases between the two ends. Germline V gene data show CDR1 as MNHEY and CDR2 as SMNVEV (reference sequence). There are 14 residues in the CDR3.

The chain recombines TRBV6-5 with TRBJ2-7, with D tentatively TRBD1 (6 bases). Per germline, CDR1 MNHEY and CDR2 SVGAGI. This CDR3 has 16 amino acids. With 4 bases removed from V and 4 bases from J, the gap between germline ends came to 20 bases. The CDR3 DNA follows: TGTGCCAGCAGTTCCCCCGGAGGCAGGGGTCGGTACGAGCAGTACTTC. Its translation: CASSSPGGRGRYEQYF.

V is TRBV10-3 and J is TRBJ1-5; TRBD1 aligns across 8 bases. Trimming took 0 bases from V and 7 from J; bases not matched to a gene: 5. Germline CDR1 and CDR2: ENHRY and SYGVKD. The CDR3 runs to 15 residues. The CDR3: CAISESPGGGQPQHF. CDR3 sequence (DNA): TGTGCCATCAGTGAGTCCCCAGGGGGCGGGCAGCCCCAGCATTTT.

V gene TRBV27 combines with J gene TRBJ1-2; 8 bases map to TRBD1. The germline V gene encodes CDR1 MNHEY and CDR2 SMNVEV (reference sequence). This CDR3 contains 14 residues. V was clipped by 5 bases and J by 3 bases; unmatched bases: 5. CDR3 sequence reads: CASSHGQGYYGYTF. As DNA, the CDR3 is TGTGCCAGCAGTCACGGACAGGGATACTATGGCTACACCTTC.

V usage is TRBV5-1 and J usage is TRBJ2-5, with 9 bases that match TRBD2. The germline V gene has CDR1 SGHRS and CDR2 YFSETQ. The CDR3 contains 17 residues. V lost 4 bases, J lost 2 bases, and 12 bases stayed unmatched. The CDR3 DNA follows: TGCGCCAGCAGCCCCCCGGGGATAGCGGGAGTTCAAGAGACCCAGTACTTC. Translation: CASSPPGIAGVQETQYF.

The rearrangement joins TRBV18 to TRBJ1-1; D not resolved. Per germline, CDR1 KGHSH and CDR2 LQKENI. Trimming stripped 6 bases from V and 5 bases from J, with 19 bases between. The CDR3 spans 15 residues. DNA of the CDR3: TGTGCCAGCTCCCAAGCCTCGGAGGCCAGGACTGAAGCTTTCTTT. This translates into CASSQASEARTEAFF. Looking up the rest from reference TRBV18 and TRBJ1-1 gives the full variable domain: NAGVMQNPRHLVRRRGQEARLRCSPMKGHSHVYWYRQLPEEGLKFMVYLQKENIIDESGMPKERFSAEFPKEGPSILRIQQVVRGDSAAYFCASSQASEARTEAFFGQGTRLTVV.

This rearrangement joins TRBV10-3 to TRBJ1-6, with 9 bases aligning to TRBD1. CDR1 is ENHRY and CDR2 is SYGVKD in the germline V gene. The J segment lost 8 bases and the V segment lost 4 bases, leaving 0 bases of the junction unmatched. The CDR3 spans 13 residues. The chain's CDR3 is CAISGQGDSPLHF. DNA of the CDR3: TGTGCCATCAGTGGACAGGGGGATTCACCCCTCCACTTT.

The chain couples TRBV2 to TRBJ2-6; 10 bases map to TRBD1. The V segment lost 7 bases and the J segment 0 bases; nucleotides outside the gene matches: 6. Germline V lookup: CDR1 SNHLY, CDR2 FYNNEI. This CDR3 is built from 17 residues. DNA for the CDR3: TGTGCCAGCATTCCGGGACAGGGGCTCTCTGGGGCCAACGTCCTGACTTTC. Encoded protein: CASIPGQGLSGANVLTF.

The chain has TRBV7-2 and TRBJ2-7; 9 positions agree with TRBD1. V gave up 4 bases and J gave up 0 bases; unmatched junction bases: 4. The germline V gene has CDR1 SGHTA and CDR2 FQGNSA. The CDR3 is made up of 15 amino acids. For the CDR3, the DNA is TGTGCCAGCAGCTCCCGGGACAGGGCCTCCTACGAGCAGTACTTC. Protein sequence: CASSSRDRASYEQYF.